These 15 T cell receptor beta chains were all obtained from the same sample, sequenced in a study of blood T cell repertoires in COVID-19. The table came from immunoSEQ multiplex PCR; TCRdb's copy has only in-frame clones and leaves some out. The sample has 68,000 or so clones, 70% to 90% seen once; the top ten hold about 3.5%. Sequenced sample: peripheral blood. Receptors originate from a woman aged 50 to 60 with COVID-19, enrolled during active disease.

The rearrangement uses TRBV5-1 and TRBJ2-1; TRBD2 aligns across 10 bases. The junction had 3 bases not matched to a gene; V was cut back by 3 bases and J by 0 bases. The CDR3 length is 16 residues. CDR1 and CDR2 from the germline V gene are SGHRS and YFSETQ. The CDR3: CASSYWTSGSYNEQFF. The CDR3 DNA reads TGCGCCAGCAGCTACTGGACTAGCGGCTCCTACAATGAGCAGTTCTTC.

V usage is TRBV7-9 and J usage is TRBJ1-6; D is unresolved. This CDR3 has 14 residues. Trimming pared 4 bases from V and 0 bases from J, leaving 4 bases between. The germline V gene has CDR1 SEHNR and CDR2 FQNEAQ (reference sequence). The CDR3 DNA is TGTGCCAGCAGCTCCGGCTCCTATAATTCACCCCTCCACTTT. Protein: CASSSGSYNSPLHF.

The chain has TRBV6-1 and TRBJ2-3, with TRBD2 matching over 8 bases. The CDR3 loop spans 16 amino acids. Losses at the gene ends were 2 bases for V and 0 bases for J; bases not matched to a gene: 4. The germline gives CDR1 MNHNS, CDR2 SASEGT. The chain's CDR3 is CASSELPSGSTDTQYF. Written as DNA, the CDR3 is TGTGCCAGCAGTGAATTGCCTAGCGGGAGCACAGATACGCAGTATTTT.

CDR3 sequence (DNA): TGTGCCAGCAGCGTAGTTTGGACTCGAGGGCGGTACAATGAGCAGTTCTTC. Residues: CASSVVWTRGRYNEQFF. V is TRBV7-2 and J is TRBJ2-1, with D tentatively TRBD2 (5 bases). The CDR3 sequence is 17 residues long. V was trimmed by 5 bases and J by 4 bases, leaving 21 bases between them. Germline lookup yields CDR1 SGHTA and CDR2 FQGNSA. Full variable domain (outside the CDR3, taken from reference TRBV7-2 and TRBJ2-1): GAGVSQSPSNKVTEKGKDVELRCDPISGHTALYWYRQSLGQGLEFLIYFQGNSAPDKSGLPSDRFSAERTGGSVSTLTIQRTQQEDSAVYLCASSVVWTRGRYNEQFFGPGTRLTVL.

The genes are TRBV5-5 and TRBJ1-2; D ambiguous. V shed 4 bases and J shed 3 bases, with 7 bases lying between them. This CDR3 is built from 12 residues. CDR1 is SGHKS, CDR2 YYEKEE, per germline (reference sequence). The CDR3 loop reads CASSPGDYGYTF. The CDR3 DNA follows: TGTGCCAGCAGCCCCGGGGACTATGGCTACACCTTC.

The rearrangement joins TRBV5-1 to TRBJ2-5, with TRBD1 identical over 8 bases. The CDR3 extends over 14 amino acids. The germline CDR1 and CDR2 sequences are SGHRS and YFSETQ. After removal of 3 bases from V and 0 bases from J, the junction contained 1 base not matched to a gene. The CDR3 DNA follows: TGCGCCAGCAGCTCGACAGGGGACCAAGAGACCCAGTACTTC. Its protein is CASSSTGDQETQYF.

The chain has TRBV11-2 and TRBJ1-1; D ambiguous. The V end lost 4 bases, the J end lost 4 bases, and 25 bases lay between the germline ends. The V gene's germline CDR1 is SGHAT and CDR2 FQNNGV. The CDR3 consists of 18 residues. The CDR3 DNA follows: TGTGCCAGCAGCTCAGGTCTATTTAACGAAGGATCCTTCACTGAAGCTTTCTTT. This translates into CASSSGLFNEGSFTEAFF.

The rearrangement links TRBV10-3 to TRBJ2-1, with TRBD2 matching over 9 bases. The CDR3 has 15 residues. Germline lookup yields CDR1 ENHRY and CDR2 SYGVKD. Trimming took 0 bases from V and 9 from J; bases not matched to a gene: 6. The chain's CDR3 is CAISESRPSGTEQFF. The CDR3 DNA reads TGTGCCATCAGTGAGTCTCGTCCTAGCGGGACTGAGCAGTTCTTC.

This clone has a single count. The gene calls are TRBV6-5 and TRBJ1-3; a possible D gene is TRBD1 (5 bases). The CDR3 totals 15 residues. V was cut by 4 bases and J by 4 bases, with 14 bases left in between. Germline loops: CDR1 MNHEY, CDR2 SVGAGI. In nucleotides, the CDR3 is TGTGCCAGCAGTTTCAATGGGGCGCCGGGAAACACCATATATTTT. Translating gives CASSFNGAPGNTIYF.

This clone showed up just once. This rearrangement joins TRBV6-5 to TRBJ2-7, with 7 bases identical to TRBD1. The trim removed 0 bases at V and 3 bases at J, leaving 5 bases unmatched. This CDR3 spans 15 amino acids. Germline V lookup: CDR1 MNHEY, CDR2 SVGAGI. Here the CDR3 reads CASSYSRDRNYEQYF. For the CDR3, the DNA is TGTGCCAGCAGTTACTCAAGGGACAGAAACTACGAGCAGTACTTC.

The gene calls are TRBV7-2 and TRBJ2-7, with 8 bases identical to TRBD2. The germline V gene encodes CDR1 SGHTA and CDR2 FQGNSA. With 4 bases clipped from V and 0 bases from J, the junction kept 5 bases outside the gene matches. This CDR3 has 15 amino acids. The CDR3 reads CASSSRAGGSYEQYF. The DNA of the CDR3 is TGTGCCAGCAGCTCAAGGGCGGGGGGCTCCTACGAGCAGTACTTC.

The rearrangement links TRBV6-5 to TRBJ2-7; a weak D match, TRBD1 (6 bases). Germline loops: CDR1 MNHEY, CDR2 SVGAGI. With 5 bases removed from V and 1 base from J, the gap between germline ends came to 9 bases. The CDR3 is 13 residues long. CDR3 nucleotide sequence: TGTGCCAGCAGTAAGACAGGTTCCTACGAGCAGTACTTC. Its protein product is CASSKTGSYEQYF.

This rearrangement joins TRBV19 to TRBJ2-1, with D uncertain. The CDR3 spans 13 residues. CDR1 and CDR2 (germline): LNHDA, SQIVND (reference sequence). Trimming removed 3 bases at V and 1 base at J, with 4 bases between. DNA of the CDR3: TGTGCCAGTAGTATGTATTCCTACAATGAGCAGTTCTTC. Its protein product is CASSMYSYNEQFF.

CDR3 in DNA: TGTGCCATCAGTGAGTCGTGGGGGCACGAGCAGTACTTC. This codes for CAISESWGHEQYF. The genes are TRBV10-3 and TRBJ2-7, with D tentatively TRBD1 (6 bases). The CDR3 spans 13 residues. V was pared by 0 bases and J by 5 bases, with 8 bases between. Germline V lookup: CDR1 ENHRY, CDR2 SYGVKD.

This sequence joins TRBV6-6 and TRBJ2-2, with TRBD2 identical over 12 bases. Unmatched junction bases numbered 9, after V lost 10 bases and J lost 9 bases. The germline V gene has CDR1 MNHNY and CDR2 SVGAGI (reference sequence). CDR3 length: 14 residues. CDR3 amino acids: CATDGLAGSRELFF. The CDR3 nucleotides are TGTGCCACAGATGGACTAGCGGGGAGCAGGGAGCTGTTTTTT.